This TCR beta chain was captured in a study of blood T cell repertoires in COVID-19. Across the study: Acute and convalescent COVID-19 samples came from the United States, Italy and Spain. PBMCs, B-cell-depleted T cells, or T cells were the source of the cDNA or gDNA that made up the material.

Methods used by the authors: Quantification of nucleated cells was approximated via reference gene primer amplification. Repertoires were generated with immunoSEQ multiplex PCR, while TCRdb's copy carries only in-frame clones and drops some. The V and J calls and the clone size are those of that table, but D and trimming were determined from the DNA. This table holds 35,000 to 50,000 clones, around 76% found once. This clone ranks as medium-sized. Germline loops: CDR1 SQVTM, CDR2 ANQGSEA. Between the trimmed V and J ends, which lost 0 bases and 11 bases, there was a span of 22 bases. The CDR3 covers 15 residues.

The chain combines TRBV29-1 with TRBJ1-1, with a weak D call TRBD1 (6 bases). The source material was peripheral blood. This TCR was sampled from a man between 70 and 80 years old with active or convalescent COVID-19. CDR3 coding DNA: TGCAGCGTTGAAGAAGGGATTGGGGGCGCCGGCCTGGCTTTCTTT. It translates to CSVEEGIGGAGLAFF.